The 16 T cell receptor beta chains below all came from one sample that was sequenced in a study of blood T cells in healthy people across ages. The second PCR ran about 7 to 12 cycles with a sample-barcoded 5' primer and J-beta primers. Each CDR3 protein gets one entry after TCRdb re-called the 5' RACE reads with MiXCR. The repertoire holds 800,000 or so distinct CDR3 sequences, approximately 65% seen once, with around a quarter in the top ten. The source material was blood. Receptors originate from a man younger than 45 in good health.

V is TRBV4-3 and J is TRBJ2-5; the match to TRBD2 covers 10 bases. Germline assignment: CDR1 LGHNA and CDR2 YSLEER. V shed 3 bases, J shed 1 base, and the junction held 5 bases outside the gene matches. The CDR3 contains 16 residues. The CDR3 sequence is CASSQNLAGVQETQYF. Here the CDR3 DNA reads TGCGCCAGCAGCCAGAATCTAGCGGGAGTCCAAGAGACCCAGTACTTC.

The genes are TRBV2 and TRBJ2-7; D perhaps matches TRBD1 (5 bases). V shed 3 bases and J shed 4 bases, with 13 bases lying between them. In germline, CDR1 is SNHLY, CDR2 FYNNEI. The CDR3 is 14 residues long. The CDR3 here is CASSEAGIGYEQYF. The CDR3 DNA is TGTGCCAGCAGTGAGGCAGGGATTGGGTACGAGCAGTACTTC.

V gene TRBV6-2 or TRBV6-3 combines with J gene TRBJ2-7, with D perhaps TRBD2 (5 bases). Trimming cost V 10 bases and J 3 bases, with 16 bases left between them. This CDR3 has 13 amino acids. The V gene's germline CDR1 is MNHEY and CDR2 SVGEGT. The CDR3 loop is CATLASDFYEQYF. In DNA form, the CDR3 reads TGTGCCACCTTAGCGTCCGACTTCTACGAGCAGTACTTC.

The V and J genes are TRBV15 and TRBJ2-1, with TRBD1 matching 8 bases. Germline V gene lookup returns CDR1 LNHNV and CDR2 YYDKDF (reference sequence). This CDR3 has 17 residues. The V gene end was trimmed by 2 bases and the J gene end by 2 bases; junction bases not matched to a gene: 8. The chain's CDR3 is CATSRTPGTGTYNEQFF. CDR3 coding DNA: TGTGCCACCAGCAGAACACCCGGGACAGGCACCTACAATGAGCAGTTCTTC.

This clonotype was observed a handful of times. J is TRBJ2-3 and V is TRBV6-5, with TRBD2 matching over 8 bases. Germline-derived CDR1 and CDR2 are MNHEY and SVGAGI. The junction had 5 bases not matched to a gene; V was cut back by 3 bases and J by 3 bases. The CDR3 runs 15 residues. The CDR3 reads CASSYRGGSTDTQYF. The CDR3 DNA follows: TGTGCCAGCAGTTATCGGGGGGGCTCGACAGATACGCAGTATTTT.

The rearrangement uses TRBV6-1 and TRBJ2-1; D is possibly TRBD2 (6 bases). The CDR3 is made up of 15 amino acids. The germline CDR1 and CDR2 sequences are MNHNS and SASEGT. Trimming took off 6 bases at V and 0 bases at J, with 12 bases between the two ends. CDR3 DNA sequence: TGTGCCAGCAGGGCGGGACCACCCTCCTACAATGAGCAGTTCTTC. Protein product: CASRAGPPSYNEQFF.

There are a few counts of this clonotype. The V call is TRBV10-3, the J call TRBJ2-1, with 12 bases fitting TRBD2. This CDR3 has 14 amino acids. V gave up 11 bases and J gave up 0 bases; unmatched junction bases: 2. Germline lookup yields CDR1 ENHRY and CDR2 SYGVKD. The CDR3 spells CASTSGGSYNEQFF. In DNA, the CDR3 is TGTGCCTCGACTAGCGGGGGCTCCTACAATGAGCAGTTCTTC.

As concerns this clonotype: At one of its ends the junction is not consistent with the germline gene, which may arise from a read error. V usage is TRBV28 and J usage is TRBJ1-2, with D possibly TRBD1 on 6 matching bases. Per germline, CDR1 MDHEN and CDR2 SYDVKM. This CDR3 region has 14 residues. The CDR3 nucleotides are TGTGCCAGCAGTCTCGGGGGCGGTAACCATGGCTACACCTTC. Its protein is CASSLGGGNHGYTF.

This clonotype was recorded a few times. The J gene is TRBJ2-5, the V gene TRBV29-1; possible D gene TRBD2, 5 bases. Trimming stripped 4 bases from V and 4 bases from J, with 13 bases between. This CDR3 has 13 amino acids. The V gene's germline CDR1 is SQVTM and CDR2 ANQGSEA. CDR3 sequence reads: CSVAPGNRETQYF. The CDR3, as DNA: TGCAGCGTTGCTCCCGGGAATCGAGAGACCCAGTACTTC.

The J gene is TRBJ2-5, the V gene TRBV3-1; TRBD2 agrees at 8 bases. V trimming: 1 base; J trimming: 2 bases; junction bases outside the gene matches: 9. Looked up from germline, CDR1 is LGHDT and CDR2 is YNNKEL (reference sequence). The CDR3 has 17 residues. The CDR3, as DNA: TGTGCCAGCAGCCAAGTCGGCTCTAGCGGGCGGCAAGAGACCCAGTACTTC. It is translated as CASSQVGSSGRQETQYF.

This clonotype was picked up one time. This chain joins TRBV12-3 or TRBV12-4 and TRBJ2-3; D not certain. Trimming pared 6 bases from V and 5 bases from J, leaving 6 bases between. CDR3 length: 11 residues. The DNA of the CDR3 is TGTGCCAGCAGCTGGGTAGATACGCAGTATTTT. This codes for CASSWVDTQYF.

The V and J genes are TRBV11-3 and TRBJ2-3, with D possibly called TRBD1 or TRBD2 (5 bases each). Germline CDR1 reads SGHNT; CDR2 reads YENEEA. V was cut by 5 bases and J by 7 bases, with 13 bases left in between. This CDR3 has 13 residues. CDR3 sequence (DNA): TGTGCCAGCAGCCTTGAGGGGCGGAATACGCAGTATTTT. Translating gives CASSLEGRNTQYF.

The chain joins TRBV5-1 to TRBJ2-7; 10 nucleotides agree with TRBD1. The germline V gene has CDR1 SGHRS and CDR2 YFSETQ. CDR3 length equals 15 residues. V trimming: 3 bases; J trimming: 2 bases; junction bases outside the gene matches: 5. CDR3 loop: CASSYGQGVTYEQYF. CDR3 in DNA: TGCGCCAGCAGCTACGGACAGGGGGTGACCTACGAGCAGTACTTC.

The chain combines TRBV12-3 or TRBV12-4 with TRBJ2-4, with TRBD2 matching over 13 bases. J lost 0 bases, V lost 7 bases, and 12 bases had no gene match. This CDR3 has 19 amino acids. CDR3 amino acids: CASTEAGLAGAVAKNIQYF. The CDR3 DNA sequence: TGTGCCAGCACAGAAGCAGGACTAGCGGGGGCGGTAGCCAAAAACATTCAGTACTTC.

This clonotype was seen a single time. V is TRBV20-1 and J is TRBJ2-2; D gene uncertain. CDR3 size: 15 residues. Germline-derived CDR1 and CDR2 are DFQATT and SNEGSKA (reference sequence). V lost 0 bases and J 4 bases, leaving 12 bases between the germline ends. The CDR3 sequence: CSARDPDRSTGELFF. The CDR3, as DNA: TGCAGTGCTAGAGACCCAGACCGATCCACCGGGGAGCTGTTTTTT.

The gene calls are TRBV27 and TRBJ2-3, with D perhaps being TRBD1 or TRBD2 (5 bases each). The CDR3 loop spans 13 amino acids. Looked up from germline, CDR1 is MNHEY and CDR2 is SMNVEV (reference sequence). The V end lost 6 bases, the J end lost 9 bases, and 16 bases lay between the germline ends. The CDR3 DNA is TGTGCCAGCAGCCGGGACCTTTTCGACACGCAGTATTTT. Translating gives CASSRDLFDTQYF.